Listed below are T cell receptor beta chains from one sample, sequenced in a study of response to subunit inactivated influenza vaccine. One entry per CDR3 protein results from TCRdb running MiXCR on the RT-PCR reads. Of some 550,000 distinct CDR3 sequences listed, roughly 25% were seen once; the top ten hold approximately 3%. These data are also associated with another study on T cells expressing NK-cell markers.

Sequences were derived from CD4+ T cells sorted from PBMCs, sampled about 11 days after vaccination. These receptors were obtained from a man aged 50-59 years who received an inactivated influenza vaccine. The CDR3 runs from the conserved cysteine through the conserved F or W. Each record gives: CDR3 DNA, CDR3 protein, J gene, D gene, clone size, V gene. A D gene is named only where the DNA matches it firmly. Size tells how often a clone was seen (once, few, many) or the class of an expanded clone, and some rows leave it out.

TGTGCCAGCAGCTTTGGACAGAGCAATCAGCCCCAGCATTTT	CASSFGQSNQPQHF	TRBJ1-5	-	many	TRBV7-2
TGTGCCAGCAGCTTCGGGACTAGCGGGAGACGTGGCAATGAGCAGTTCTTC	CASSFGTSGRRGNEQFF	TRBJ2-1	TRBD2	-	TRBV5-6
TGTGCCAGCAGCCTAGGACGGACGGCCAAAAACATTCAGTACTTC	CASSLGRTAKNIQYF	TRBJ2-4	-	-	TRBV7-2
TGCGCCAGCAGCCAGGGCCCCCGCGACTACGAGCAGTACTTC	CASSQGPRDYEQYF	TRBJ2-7	-	few	TRBV5-1
TGTGCCAGCAGCTTAGGCCAGGGGATCACTAATGAAAAACTGTTTTTT	CASSLGQGITNEKLFF	TRBJ1-4	-	few	TRBV7-9
TGCGCCAGCAGCCATCAAGGGAAGAACGAGCAGTTCTTC	CASSHQGKNEQFF	TRBJ2-1	-	few	TRBV4-3
TGTGCCAGCAGCCTTGGGACCCGCACCCCGAAGCTGTTTTTT	CASSLGTRTPKLFF	TRBJ2-2	-	-	TRBV6-2/TRBV6-3
TGTGCCAGCTCAGAACAGGGGGCGACTTGGTATGGCTACACCTTC	CASSEQGATWYGYTF	TRBJ1-2	TRBD1	-	TRBV28
TGTGCCAGCAGCTTAGCGACAGGGGGCGCGGAGGGCTACACCTTC	CASSLATGGAEGYTF	TRBJ1-2	TRBD1	once	TRBV7-2
TGTGCCAGCAGGACGGACAGGCGAATAAGCTCCTACAATGAGCAGTTCTTC	CASRTDRRISSYNEQFF	TRBJ2-1	TRBD1	-	TRBV6-1